This T cell receptor beta chain was captured by sequencing in a study of blood T cell repertoires in COVID-19. Study information: Sites across the United States, Italy and Spain contributed samples from acute and convalescent COVID-19. PBMCs, B-cell-depleted T cells, or T cells were the source of the cDNA or gDNA that made up the material.

As processed by the authors: Reference gene primer amplification yielded estimated nucleated cell counts. Measured with immunoSEQ multiplex PCR; TCRdb has only the in-frame clones, and not every one. V, J and clone size are taken as reported in that table, and D and trimming were inferred from the DNA itself. This sample has approximately 210,000 clones, with over 75% found just once. This sequence was found in a middle-aged woman with acute or convalescent COVID-19. The sample taken for sequencing was peripheral blood.

Here the CDR3 DNA reads TGCAGCGTTGAGGGCTGGGGGGCCTACAATGAGCAGTTCTTC. Translating it yields CSVEGWGAYNEQFF. The chain recombines TRBV29-1 with TRBJ2-1, with a tentative D call TRBD2 (6 bases). CDR3 length: 14 residues. Germline V gives CDR1 SQVTM, CDR2 ANQGSEA. V lost 3 bases and J 2 bases, leaving 11 bases between the germline ends.